Following are 7 T cell receptor beta chains from one sample sequenced in a study of cytomegalovirus exposure and HLA in healthy donors (dated by TCRdb to the late 2010s). Receptor libraries were prepared by the immunoSEQ multiplex PCR assay. The multiplex PCR relied on a mix of 60 forward primers for TCR Vbeta segments and 13 reverse primers for TCR Jbeta segments. Not all clones reach the TCRdb copy of this immuneACCESS table, which keeps in-frame sequences only. Checked studies attribute under half of the gap to unresolved V genes and leave the rest unexplained. Counted in this sample were roughly 150,000 clones; 75% to 90% of them appeared once. Clones ranked in the top ten supply approximately 1.3% of the sample. Sample: PBMCs. These receptors were taken from a boy aged 2 to 10 in good health and CMV-seronegative.

The chain uses TRBV19 and TRBJ1-2; 7 bases are shared with TRBD1. This CDR3 spans 11 amino acids. CDR1 and CDR2 from the germline V gene are LNHDA and SQIVND (reference sequence). The J segment lost 7 bases and the V segment lost 7 bases, leaving 3 bases of the junction unmatched. The CDR3 sequence: CASMNRGGYTF. The CDR3 DNA is TGTGCCAGTATGAACAGGGGTGGCTACACCTTC.

The rearrangement uses TRBV9 and TRBJ2-2; possible D gene TRBD2, 5 bases. The CDR3 covers 16 residues. The V and J ends lost 3 bases and 4 bases respectively, with 16 bases between them. Germline V gives CDR1 SGDLS, CDR2 YYNGEE. This chain's CDR3 is CASSALGEGVTGELFF. CDR3 DNA: TGTGCCAGCAGCGCCCTGGGAGAGGGAGTCACCGGGGAGCTGTTTTTT.

The rearrangement links TRBV6-4 to TRBJ1-2, with 8 nucleotides matching TRBD1. With V trimmed by 7 bases and J by 7 bases, 5 bases remained unmatched. The CDR3 runs to 12 residues. Per germline, CDR1 MRHNA and CDR2 SNTAGT. CDR3 region: CASKGQGGGYTF. The DNA of the CDR3 is TGTGCCAGCAAAGGACAGGGAGGTGGCTACACCTTC.

The V and J genes are TRBV9 and TRBJ2-7; 8 nucleotides align to TRBD1. V trimming: 3 bases; J trimming: 3 bases; junction bases outside the gene matches: 8. CDR1 and CDR2 from the germline V gene are SGDLS and YYNGEE. The CDR3 is 15 amino acids. CDR3 DNA: TGTGCCAGCAGCGACGGACAGGGTCTATACTACGAGCAGTACTTC. Its protein product is CASSDGQGLYYEQYF.

V and J are TRBV5-4 and TRBJ2-1, with 8 bases that match TRBD1. This CDR3 spans 12 amino acids. Germline CDR1 and CDR2: SGHNT and YYREEE (reference sequence). With V trimmed by 4 bases and J by 6 bases, 0 bases remained unmatched. The CDR3 loop reads CASSGQGNEQFF. The CDR3 DNA follows: TGTGCCAGCAGCGGACAGGGCAATGAGCAGTTCTTC.

This chain joins TRBV5-1 and TRBJ2-7; 9 positions match TRBD1. The CDR3 is 14 residues long. J gave up 2 bases and V 0 bases, and 0 bases lay outside the gene matches. Germline V lookup: CDR1 SGHRS, CDR2 YFSETQ. The DNA for the CDR3 is TGCGCCAGCAGCTTGGGACAGGGGGCCTACGAGCAGTACGTC. It translates to CASSLGQGAYEQYV.

V and J are TRBV19 and TRBJ2-2, with D possibly being TRBD2 (5 bases). This CDR3 spans 14 amino acids. Germline V gene data show CDR1 as LNHDA and CDR2 as SQIVND (reference sequence). V lost 7 bases and J lost 7, with 16 bases in between. CDR3 nucleotides: TGTGCCAGTATGGAGGTGGGAGCGATCGGGGAGCTGTTTTTT. It encodes CASMEVGAIGELFF.